These 22 T cell receptor beta chains were sequenced from one sample in a study of blood T cell repertoires in COVID-19. Some clones are missing from TCRdb's copy, which holds only in-frame ones; the method was immunoSEQ multiplex PCR. Of roughly 250,000 clones listed, about 88% are singletons. The sequencing input was peripheral blood. The origin of the receptors is a woman in her thirties or forties who had recovered from COVID-19.

This chain joins TRBV5-1 and TRBJ2-1; tentative D call: TRBD2 (6 bases). The CDR3 is 12 amino acids. Trimming left V 0 bases short and J 10 bases short, with 8 bases between. Germline CDR1 and CDR2: SGHRS and YFSETQ. The CDR3 here is CASSLGRGEQFF. In nucleotides, the CDR3 is TGCGCCAGCAGCTTGGGGAGGGGCGAGCAGTTCTTC. The full variable domain, with the rest looked up from reference TRBV5-1 and TRBJ2-1, is KAGVTQTPRYLIKTRGQQVTLSCSPISGHRSVSWYQQTPGQGLQFLFEYFSETQRNKGNFPGRFSGRQFSNSRSEMNVSTLELGDSALYLCASSLGRGEQFFGPGTRLTVL.

This clone was observed a handful of times. The chain's CDR3 is CASSLDRDQPQHF. For the CDR3, the DNA is TGTGCCAGCAGCTTAGACAGGGATCAGCCCCAGCATTTT. The V call is TRBV5-4, the J call TRBJ1-5, with TRBD1 identical over 7 bases. This CDR3 is 13 amino acids long. Trimming cost V 2 bases and J 5 bases; bases outside gene matches: 1. Germline-derived CDR1 and CDR2 are SGHNT and YYREEE (reference sequence).

This rearrangement joins TRBV2 to TRBJ2-5, with D perhaps TRBD1 (6 bases). The CDR3 contains 13 residues. With 10 bases removed from V and 5 bases from J, the gap between germline ends came to 17 bases. Per germline, CDR1 SNHLY and CDR2 FYNNEI. In nucleotides, the CDR3 is TGTGCCACCGCCGAACAGGGTATGGAGACCCAGTACTTC. Encoded protein: CATAEQGMETQYF. Full variable domain (remainder filled in from reference TRBV2 and TRBJ2-5): EPEVTQTPSHQVTQMGQEVILRCVPISNHLYFYWYRQILGQKVEFLVSFYNNEISEKSEIFDDQFSVERPDGSNFTLKIRSTKLEDSAMYFCATAEQGMETQYFGPGTRLLVL.

The chain is built from TRBV30 and TRBJ2-6, with D possibly matching TRBD2 (5 bases). The V gene's germline CDR1 is GTSNPN and CDR2 SVGIG (reference sequence). The length of the CDR3 is 16 residues. With 3 bases removed from V and 0 bases from J, the gap between germline ends came to 12 bases. CDR3 protein: CAWSKDGNSGANVLTF. The CDR3, as DNA: TGTGCCTGGAGCAAAGACGGGAACTCTGGGGCCAACGTCCTGACTTTC.

The gene calls are TRBV6-2 or TRBV6-3 and TRBJ2-5; 10 nucleotides line up with TRBD2. The length of the CDR3 is 18 residues. Looked up from germline, CDR1 is MNHEY and CDR2 is SVGEGT. V lost 5 bases to trimming and J lost 2 bases; unmatched junction nucleotides: 14. CDR3 sequence: CASSNLAGVSRWQETQYF. CDR3 coding DNA: TGTGCCAGCAGTAATCTAGCGGGGGTCTCGAGATGGCAAGAGACCCAGTACTTC.

In the case of this clone: The limits of the CDR3 on the DNA are not certain, so only TCRdb's listed CDR3 is given. The chain joins TRBV27 to TRBJ2-6; TRBD1 is taken as the D call from the table, unchecked against the DNA. Germline V gives CDR1 MNHEY, CDR2 SMNVEV (reference sequence). The CDR3 is made up of 17 amino acids, end residues included. The CDR3 spells CASSFFGQTSGANVLTF.

This clone appeared once. The chain links TRBV19 to TRBJ2-3, with 11 bases identical to TRBD2. V trimming: 7 bases; J trimming: 2 bases; junction bases outside the gene matches: 8. The CDR3 has 16 amino acids. Germline assignment: CDR1 LNHDA and CDR2 SQIVND (reference sequence). CDR3 sequence reads: CASNVGTSGFTDTQYF. CDR3 nucleotide sequence: TGTGCCAGTAATGTTGGGACTAGCGGATTCACAGATACGCAGTATTTT.

This clone was detected once. The genes are TRBV28 and TRBJ2-1, with 9 bases that match TRBD1. The V and J ends lost 7 bases and 9 bases, in that order; junction bases with no gene match: 13. The CDR3 sequence is 15 residues long. In germline, CDR1 is MDHEN, CDR2 SYDVKM. The CDR3 sequence: CASIPLWGQGGEQFF. DNA of the CDR3: TGTGCCAGCATCCCGCTATGGGGACAGGGCGGTGAGCAGTTCTTC. Full variable domain (rest looked up from reference TRBV28 and TRBJ2-1): DVKVTQSSRYLVKRTGEKVFLECVQDMDHENMFWYRQDPGLGLRLIYFSYDVKMKEKGDIPEGYSVSREKKERFSLILESASTNQTSMYLCASIPLWGQGGEQFFGPGTRLTVL.

This rearrangement joins TRBV9 to TRBJ2-1, with 10 bases identical to TRBD2. V gave up 4 bases and J gave up 6 bases; unmatched junction bases: 7. The germline V gene encodes CDR1 SGDLS and CDR2 YYNGEE. The CDR3 sequence is 15 residues long. The CDR3 sequence: CASSTIAGGFNEQFF. The CDR3 DNA is TGTGCCAGCAGCACCATAGCGGGGGGCTTCAATGAGCAGTTCTTC.

The DNA for the CDR3 is TGTGCCAGCAGCTTGAACAGGGGGGAGGCTAATGAAAAACTGTTTTTT. This encodes CASSLNRGEANEKLFF. The chain links TRBV7-6 to TRBJ1-4; 8 nucleotides align to TRBD1. CDR1 SGHVS and CDR2 FNYEAQ come from the germline V gene. The junction had 6 bases not matched to a gene; V was cut back by 3 bases and J by 3 bases. The CDR3 runs 16 residues.

V gene TRBV7-2 combines with J gene TRBJ1-5, with D possibly being TRBD1 (6 bases). Per the germline V gene, CDR1 is SGHTA and CDR2 is FQGNSA. V dropped 5 bases and J dropped 4 bases, with 15 bases sitting between them. This CDR3 spans 15 amino acids. As DNA, the CDR3 is TGTGCCAGCAGCCTTAACAGGGTTTTAAATCAGCCCCAGCATTTT. It specifies CASSLNRVLNQPQHF.

V gene TRBV6-1 combines with J gene TRBJ1-2; 7 bases map to TRBD1. CDR3 length: 14 residues. Unmatched junction bases numbered 4, after V lost 2 bases and J lost 4 bases. In germline, CDR1 is MNHNS, CDR2 SASEGT. CDR3 amino acids: CASSERRGPYGYTF. CDR3 coding DNA: TGTGCCAGCAGTGAACGTAGGGGGCCCTATGGCTACACCTTC.

This chain links TRBV5-5 with TRBJ2-5; 11 bases line up with TRBD2. Germline V gene data show CDR1 as SGHKS and CDR2 as YYEKEE (reference sequence). The J segment lost 4 bases and the V segment lost 3 bases, leaving 14 bases of the junction unmatched. This CDR3 region has 18 residues. CDR3 in DNA: TGTGCCAGCAGCTCCCCGGGGACTAGCGGACAGGGACGAGAGACCCAGTACTTC. Its protein is CASSSPGTSGQGRETQYF.

V usage is TRBV6-1 and J usage is TRBJ2-7; 14 nucleotides line up with TRBD2. V shed 3 bases, J shed 0 bases, and the junction held 4 bases outside the gene matches. From germline, CDR1 is MNHNS and CDR2 SASEGT. The CDR3 is 17 residues long. The CDR3 region has the DNA TGTGCCAGCAGTGAGGGACTAGCGGGAGAGAGCTCCTACGAGCAGTACTTC. Translation gives CASSEGLAGESSYEQYF.

V usage is TRBV28 and J usage is TRBJ2-7; 14 nucleotides match TRBD2. This CDR3 spans 15 amino acids. The V segment lost 10 bases and the J segment 0 bases; nucleotides outside the gene matches: 5. Germline CDR1 and CDR2: MDHEN and SYDVKM. The CDR3 DNA reads as TGTGCCACCGGACTAGCGGGAGGACTCTCCTACGAGCAGTACTTC. This codes for CATGLAGGLSYEQYF.

This clone came up once. The chain couples TRBV28 to TRBJ1-3, with 7 bases fitting TRBD1. Per germline, CDR1 MDHEN and CDR2 SYDVKM. The CDR3 length is 16 residues. The V gene end was trimmed by 3 bases and the J gene end by 0 bases; junction bases not matched to a gene: 5. As DNA, the CDR3 is TGTGCCAGCAGTTTTAGACAGGGACCCTCTGGAAACACCATATATTTT. It encodes CASSFRQGPSGNTIYF.

CDR3 DNA: TGCAGCGTTGAAGATACCGGGACAGGTACCGGGGAGCTGTTTTTT. Translation gives CSVEDTGTGTGELFF. This sequence joins TRBV29-1 and TRBJ2-2; 8 bases align to TRBD1. This CDR3 contains 15 residues. V shed 0 bases, J shed 5 bases, and the junction held 5 bases outside the gene matches. Germline V gives CDR1 SQVTM, CDR2 ANQGSEA.

This clone is a singleton in its sample. The chain recombines TRBV27 with TRBJ2-3; D not resolved. Germline V gives CDR1 MNHEY, CDR2 SMNVEV (reference sequence). The CDR3 contains 16 residues. V was clipped by 5 bases and J by 5 bases, with 20 bases between them. CDR3 in amino acids: CASSPPHLTSQDTQYF. The CDR3 nucleotides are TGTGCCAGCAGTCCTCCGCACCTTACGAGTCAAGATACGCAGTATTTT.

The chain employs TRBV29-1 and TRBJ2-5; 7 positions match TRBD2. CDR1 is SQVTM, CDR2 ANQGSEA, per germline. This CDR3 is 13 amino acids long. Trimming cost V 8 bases and J 2 bases; bases outside gene matches: 8. The CDR3 protein is CSFVGRGQETQYF. The CDR3 coding sequence is TGCAGCTTCGTGGGGAGGGGACAAGAGACCCAGTACTTC.

The chain is built from TRBV3-1 (or the pseudogene TRBV3-2) and TRBJ2-1; possibly TRBD2 for D (6 bases). The length of the CDR3 is 12 residues. V lost 5 bases and J lost 16, with 18 bases in between. Germline loops: CDR1 LGHDT, CDR2 YNNKEL (reference sequence). The CDR3 DNA reads TGTGCCAGCAGCACTCCGTCCGGGGGAGCTTTCTTC. Protein sequence: CASSTPSGGAFF.

This clone was detected once. V is TRBV19 and J is TRBJ1-2; D is uncertain. Trimming stripped 3 bases from V and 8 bases from J, with 13 bases between. The germline CDR1 and CDR2 sequences are LNHDA and SQIVND (reference sequence). The CDR3 spans 13 residues. The CDR3 loop is CASSIWGRRGYTF. The CDR3 region has the DNA TGTGCCAGTAGTATTTGGGGAAGGAGGGGCTACACCTTC.

V gene TRBV28 combines with J gene TRBJ1-5; 8 nucleotides line up with TRBD1. The germline gives CDR1 MDHEN, CDR2 SYDVKM. There are 15 residues in the CDR3. V was pared by 7 bases and J by 2 bases, with 7 bases of the junction left unmatched. Written as DNA, the CDR3 is TGTGCCAGCAACCCGACAGGGGTGGGCAATCAGCCCCAGCATTTT. Translating gives CASNPTGVGNQPQHF.